Listed here are 29 T cell receptor beta chains from one sample, sequenced in a study of T-cell memory formation after mild COVID-19. One entry per CDR3 protein results from TCRdb running MiXCR on the 5' RACE reads. The sample lists 150,000 to 200,000 distinct CDR3 sequences, 20% to 25% occurring once. The sequencing input was PBMCs or a T cell subset sorted from them (not recorded which). These receptors were obtained from an adult woman who had mild COVID-19 (a few samples of this study predate the infection). Cell type and time point are not known.

This clonotype was seen more than once but under ten times. The rearrangement joins TRBV4-3 to TRBJ1-4, with D maybe TRBD1 (5 bases). This CDR3 is built from 15 residues. The germline V gene has CDR1 LGHNA and CDR2 YSLEER. Trimming removed 4 bases from V and 6 bases from J, with 15 bases in between. In DNA, the CDR3 is TGCGCCAGCAGCCCTCGTTCGGGGGAATATGAAAAACTGTTTTTT. Encoded protein: CASSPRSGEYEKLFF.

The gene calls are TRBV11-2 and TRBJ2-7, with 7 bases aligning to TRBD2. There are 18 residues in the CDR3. V was pared by 5 bases and J by 0 bases, with 16 bases of the junction left unmatched. Germline-derived CDR1 and CDR2 are SGHAT and FQNNGV. In DNA form, the CDR3 reads TGTGCCAGCAGCCCATACTCCGGGGGGTTGGGGACCTCCTACGAGCAGTACTTC. Residues: CASSPYSGGLGTSYEQYF.

This clonotype was observed a handful of times. The rearrangement links TRBV29-1 to TRBJ2-7, with D hard to call. V lost 2 bases to trimming and J lost 4 bases, with 6 bases between them. CDR1 SQVTM and CDR2 ANQGSEA come from the germline V gene. The CDR3 loop spans 11 amino acids. CDR3 nucleotides: TGCAGCGTTGAAAGGGATTACGAGCAGTACTTC. This codes for CSVERDYEQYF.

DNA for the CDR3: TGTGCCATCAGTGAGTGGGGGGGCCTTAAGAGTAATTCACCCCTCCACTTT. Protein: CAISEWGGLKSNSPLHF. V gene TRBV10-3 combines with J gene TRBJ1-6; TRBD1 might be the D (6 bases). Germline V lookup: CDR1 ENHRY, CDR2 SYGVKD. Trimming stripped 1 base from V and 6 bases from J, with 16 bases between. The CDR3 has 17 amino acids.

This clonotype was seen a handful of times. The chain couples TRBV12-3 or TRBV12-4 to TRBJ1-1; 10 nucleotides agree with TRBD1. The CDR3 has 17 amino acids. Losses at the gene ends were 1 base for V and 1 base for J; bases not matched to a gene: 6. This CDR3 reads CASSLGTGGAKNTEAFF. As DNA, the CDR3 is TGTGCCAGCAGTTTAGGGACAGGGGGGGCCAAGAACACTGAAGCTTTCTTT.

The rearrangement joins TRBV12-3 or TRBV12-4 to TRBJ2-1; TRBD1 is a possible D gene (6 bases). The CDR3 has 11 amino acids. V was shortened by 5 bases and J by 7 bases, with 6 bases between the two germline ends. CDR3 protein: CASSTGNEQFF. The CDR3 DNA reads TGTGCCAGCAGTACAGGGAATGAGCAGTTCTTC.

This clonotype has a handful of counts. J is TRBJ2-2 and V is TRBV12-3 or TRBV12-4, with 7 nucleotides matching TRBD1. The CDR3 is made up of 15 amino acids. The V gene end was trimmed by 5 bases and the J gene end by 0 bases; junction bases not matched to a gene: 3. The CDR3: CASSHGQANTGELFF. CDR3 nucleotide sequence: TGTGCCAGCAGTCATGGACAGGCGAACACCGGGGAGCTGTTTTTT.

This clonotype has a handful of counts. The CDR3 DNA reads TGTGCCAGCAGCCTGGAAGCGGGACCCTACAATGAGCAGTTCTTC. Translating gives CASSLEAGPYNEQFF. V is TRBV7-3 and J is TRBJ2-1; TRBD2 agrees at 7 bases. CDR1 is SGHTA, CDR2 FQGTGA, per germline. The ends lost 5 bases at V and 2 bases at J; junction bases unmatched: 6. The CDR3 length is 15 residues.

This clonotype was seen more than once but under ten times. The chain couples TRBV4-1 to TRBJ2-3; 7 nucleotides match TRBD2. The CDR3 contains 16 residues. V gave up 0 bases and J gave up 0 bases; unmatched junction bases: 3. Germline V gives CDR1 MGHRA, CDR2 YSYEKL. The CDR3 DNA reads as TGCGCCAGCAGCCAAGATATCGGGGGGAGCACAGATACGCAGTATTTT. This sequence encodes CASSQDIGGSTDTQYF.

The chain combines TRBV20-1 with TRBJ1-2, with 7 bases matching TRBD1. The CDR3 has 11 amino acids. Per the germline V gene, CDR1 is DFQATT and CDR2 is SNEGSKA (reference sequence). Germline trimming cut 7 bases from V and 8 bases from J; bases unmatched to any gene: 7. CDR3 bases: TGCAGTGATGGGACAGTCCCAGGCTACACCTTC. It codes for CSDGTVPGYTF.

CDR3 sequence: CASSQTGGPYNEQFF. CDR3 nucleotides: TGTGCCAGCAGCCAGACAGGGGGGCCCTACAATGAGCAGTTCTTC. The chain employs TRBV7-6 and TRBJ2-1, with 9 positions matching TRBD1. V lost 5 bases and J lost 2; bases outside the gene matches: 4. The CDR3 is made up of 15 amino acids. The germline V gene has CDR1 SGHVS and CDR2 FNYEAQ.

This clonotype occurred a few times. J is TRBJ2-1 and V is TRBV7-9; D remains unclear. Germline CDR1 and CDR2: SEHNR and FQNEAQ (reference sequence). V lost 2 bases and J lost 0, with 17 bases in between. There are 18 residues in the CDR3. Here the CDR3 reads CASSLIQRRPDSYNEQFF. In nucleotides, the CDR3 is TGTGCCAGCAGCTTAATTCAGAGGCGGCCCGACTCCTACAATGAGCAGTTCTTC.

This clonotype was counted at least ten times. The chain is built from TRBV7-8 and TRBJ2-3; 7 bases line up with TRBD2. Germline V gene sequence: CDR1 SGHVS, CDR2 FQNEAQ. V shed 5 bases, J shed 3 bases, and the junction held 8 bases outside the gene matches. The CDR3 is 15 residues long. The CDR3 here is CASSQAGRHTDTQYF. Written as DNA, the CDR3 is TGTGCCAGCAGCCAAGCGGGACGGCATACAGATACGCAGTATTTT.

The table lists this clonotype with a few counts. The chain combines TRBV4-1 with TRBJ1-5; D is uncertain. Trimming cost V 0 bases and J 7 bases, with 7 bases left between them. Germline V gives CDR1 MGHRA, CDR2 YSYEKL. This CDR3 comprises 13 residues. The CDR3: CASSQEVGQPQHF. The CDR3 DNA sequence: TGCGCCAGCAGCCAAGAGGTAGGGCAGCCCCAGCATTTT.

There are a few counts of this clonotype. The chain recombines TRBV27 with TRBJ1-2, with D possibly TRBD1 on 5 matching bases. The CDR3 is 14 amino acids. With 6 bases removed from V and 4 bases from J, the gap between germline ends came to 15 bases. CDR1 and CDR2 from the germline V gene are MNHEY and SMNVEV (reference sequence). CDR3 nucleotides: TGTGCCAGCAGGCCGGGACTTACGGCCTATGGCTACACCTTC. Translation gives CASRPGLTAYGYTF.

This chain joins TRBV9 and TRBJ2-1; no firm D call. The V and J ends lost 3 bases and 4 bases respectively, with 8 bases between them. The CDR3 has 13 residues. The germline V gene encodes CDR1 SGDLS and CDR2 YYNGEE. The CDR3 DNA follows: TGTGCCAGCAGCGGATCTGGGTACAATGAGCAGTTCTTC. Its translation is CASSGSGYNEQFF.

The chain uses TRBV20-1 and TRBJ2-3; 7 bases agree with TRBD2. V shed 0 bases and J 5 bases; nucleotides not matched to a gene: 5. Germline V gives CDR1 DFQATT, CDR2 SNEGSKA (reference sequence). CDR3 length: 14 amino acids. The CDR3 protein is CSARDGRGGDTQYF. DNA for the CDR3: TGCAGTGCTAGAGATGGGAGGGGAGGAGATACGCAGTATTTT.

V is TRBV7-6 and J is TRBJ2-3; 9 positions agree with TRBD2. Trimming removed 3 bases from V and 4 bases from J; junction bases left unmatched: 8. CDR1 is SGHVS, CDR2 FNYEAQ, per germline. The CDR3 has 16 amino acids. The CDR3 loop reads CASSFYPAGGPDTQYF. The CDR3 region has the DNA TGTGCCAGCAGCTTCTACCCAGCGGGAGGACCAGATACGCAGTATTTT.

The V and J genes are TRBV20-1 and TRBJ2-7; TRBD2 matches at 12 bases. CDR1 DFQATT and CDR2 SNEGSKA come from the germline V gene (reference sequence). The CDR3 totals 13 residues. V was pared by 2 bases and J by 13 bases, with 9 bases of the junction left unmatched. Written as DNA, the CDR3 is TGCAGTGCTAGAACGAGACTAGCGGGGGAGGTTTACTTC. As protein: CSARTRLAGEVYF.

V usage is TRBV4-1 and J usage is TRBJ2-2, with 12 nucleotides matching TRBD2. The CDR3 consists of 16 residues. V shed 2 bases and J 5 bases; nucleotides not matched to a gene: 3. Germline loops: CDR1 MGHRA, CDR2 YSYEKL. DNA of the CDR3: TGCGCCAGCAGCCAAACTAGCGGGGGGCGTACCGGGGAGCTGTTTTTT. Translated, it gives CASSQTSGGRTGELFF.

CDR3: CASSLDVDNIQYF. DNA of the CDR3: TGTGCCAGCAGCCTGGACGTCGACAACATTCAGTACTTC. This chain uses TRBV7-9 with TRBJ2-4; no firm D call. Deletions cut 5 bases from V and 7 bases from J, with 12 bases between. Germline-derived CDR1 and CDR2 are SEHNR and FQNEAQ (reference sequence). The CDR3 contains 13 residues.

The rearrangement uses TRBV6-5 and TRBJ2-7; 8 nucleotides line up with TRBD1. Trimming took 8 bases from V and 4 from J; bases not matched to a gene: 7. CDR3 length: 13 amino acids. Germline V gene sequence: CDR1 MNHEY, CDR2 SVGAGI. The DNA for the CDR3 is TGTGCCAGCGGAACAGGGGGTCCATACGAGCAGTACTTC. Translating it yields CASGTGGPYEQYF.

The chain has TRBV11-2 and TRBJ2-7; TRBD2 matches at 7 bases. Per germline, CDR1 SGHAT and CDR2 FQNNGV. The V segment lost 0 bases and the J segment 3 bases; nucleotides outside the gene matches: 8. The CDR3 is made up of 16 amino acids. The CDR3 coding sequence is TGTGCCAGCAGCTTAGATCATGGGCGGGAGAGCTACGAGCAGTACTTC. The encoded protein is CASSLDHGRESYEQYF.

This chain connects TRBV30 to TRBJ2-5, with 8 bases lining up with TRBD2. CDR1 and CDR2 from the germline V gene are GTSNPN and SVGIG (reference sequence). V dropped 4 bases and J dropped 7; count of bases not matched to a gene: 14. This CDR3 has 15 residues. CDR3 protein: CAWIGMAGGHWTQYF. In DNA, the CDR3 is TGTGCCTGGATAGGGATGGCGGGGGGCCACTGGACCCAGTACTTC.

This clonotype was detected only a few times. The chain uses TRBV4-1 and TRBJ2-3; a weak D match, TRBD2 (5 bases). This CDR3 contains 15 residues. The V and J ends lost 6 bases and 0 bases respectively, with 13 bases between them. Germline V gene data show CDR1 as MGHRA and CDR2 as YSYEKL. The CDR3 coding sequence is TGCGCCAGCAGAAGGAATCGGGGTAGCACAGATACGCAGTATTTT. It codes for CASRRNRGSTDTQYF.

The rearrangement uses TRBV19 and TRBJ1-5; D is undetermined. Trimming cost V 0 bases and J 6 bases, with 9 bases left between them. In germline, CDR1 is LNHDA, CDR2 SQIVND (reference sequence). The CDR3 spans 14 residues. CDR3 protein: CASSIDERPQPQHF. The CDR3 DNA sequence: TGTGCCAGTAGTATAGATGAAAGACCTCAGCCCCAGCATTTT. The full variable domain, with the rest looked up from reference TRBV19 and TRBJ1-5, is DGGITQSPKYLFRKEGQNVTLSCEQNLNHDAMYWYRQDPGQGLRLIYYSQIVNDFQKGDIAEGYSVSREKKESFPLTVTSAQKNPTAFYLCASSIDERPQPQHFGDGTRLSIL.

A few counts support this clonotype. The V call is TRBV7-9, the J call TRBJ1-2, with TRBD1 matching over 8 bases. The V and J ends lost 2 bases and 8 bases, in that order; junction bases with no gene match: 13. CDR1 is SEHNR and CDR2 is FQNEAQ in the germline V gene (reference sequence). The CDR3 spans 16 residues. This CDR3 is CASSLPPLPGGDGYTF. CDR3 DNA sequence: TGTGCCAGCAGCTTACCACCTCTCCCAGGGGGCGACGGCTACACCTTC.

The rearrangement uses TRBV7-3 and TRBJ1-1; D is uncertain. CDR3 size: 13 residues. V was cut by 2 bases and J by 3 bases, with 7 bases left in between. The V gene's germline CDR1 is SGHTA and CDR2 FQGTGA. The CDR3 here is CASSLHGDTEAFF. Here the CDR3 DNA reads TGTGCCAGCAGCTTACATGGGGACACTGAAGCTTTCTTT.

The chain combines TRBV28 with TRBJ2-4, with TRBD2 as a possible D gene (7 bases). Per the germline V gene, CDR1 is MDHEN and CDR2 is SYDVKM. V was pared by 5 bases and J by 1 base, with 15 bases between. The CDR3 extends over 16 amino acids. For the CDR3, the DNA is TGTGCCAGCAGTCCCCCGGGGGGCGAGGCCAAAAACATTCAGTACTTC. Amino acid sequence: CASSPPGGEAKNIQYF.